The rows below give T cell receptor beta chains drawn from one sample of a study of blood T cell repertoires in COVID-19. Libraries were prepared by immunoSEQ multiplex PCR; TCRdb keeps only in-frame clonotypes and omits some of them. This sample carries some 130,000 clones, approximately 83% of them seen once, and the ten largest clones take about 9.6%. Sequenced input: peripheral blood. Receptors originate from a man aged 35-49 years with active or convalescent COVID-19. CDR3s include the opening cysteine and the closing phenylalanine or tryptophan. Fields, in order: J gene, CDR3 length, V gene, D gene, clone size, CDR3 protein, CDR3 DNA. The D gene is left open where the match is weak. Only some rows state a clone size, as once, few, many or a class for expanded clones.

J gene: TRBJ2-7; CDR3 length: 18; V gene: TRBV7-8; D gene: -; clone size: -; CDR3 protein: CASSSPGSRVGSGYEQYF; CDR3 DNA: TGTGCCAGCAGCTCTCCCGGGAGCAGAGTGGGCAGTGGCTACGAGCAGTACTTC
J gene: TRBJ1-4; CDR3 length: 15; V gene: TRBV5-4; D gene: -; clone size: -; CDR3 protein: CASSSKGGDNEKLFF; CDR3 DNA: TGTGCCAGCAGCTCAAAAGGGGGGGATAATGAAAAACTGTTTTTT
J gene: TRBJ2-4; CDR3 length: 12; V gene: TRBV12-3/TRBV12-4; D gene: TRBD1; clone size: -; CDR3 protein: CASSYRGRIQYF; CDR3 DNA: TGTGCCAGCAGCTACAGGGGCAGGATTCAGTACTTC
J gene: TRBJ2-7; CDR3 length: 13; V gene: TRBV11-3; D gene: TRBD2; clone size: once; CDR3 protein: CASSYPGGYEQYF; CDR3 DNA: TGTGCCAGCAGCTACCCCGGGGGGTACGAGCAGTACTTC
J gene: TRBJ1-2; CDR3 length: 12; V gene: TRBV6-5; D gene: -; clone size: -; CDR3 protein: CASSSRSDGYTF; CDR3 DNA: TGTGCCAGCAGTTCCAGGTCGGATGGCTACACCTTC
J gene: TRBJ1-4; CDR3 length: 16; V gene: TRBV7-2; D gene: -; clone size: -; CDR3 protein: CASSLVEGPGNEKLFF; CDR3 DNA: TGTGCCAGCAGCCTAGTGGAGGGGCCGGGTAATGAAAAACTGTTTTTT
J gene: TRBJ2-2; CDR3 length: 17; V gene: TRBV9; D gene: TRBD2; clone size: -; CDR3 protein: CASSVASGGAGTGELFF; CDR3 DNA: TGTGCCAGCAGCGTCGCTAGCGGGGGGGCGGGCACCGGGGAGCTGTTTTTT
J gene: TRBJ2-4; CDR3 length: 14; V gene: TRBV5-1; D gene: -; clone size: -; CDR3 protein: CASSLDLAKNIQYF; CDR3 DNA: TGCGCCAGCAGCTTGGACTTAGCCAAAAACATTCAGTACTTC
J gene: TRBJ2-7; CDR3 length: 14; V gene: TRBV6-2/TRBV6-3; D gene: -; clone size: -; CDR3 protein: CASSPEYLRYEQYF; CDR3 DNA: TGTGCCAGCAGCCCTGAATATCTAAGATACGAGCAGTACTTC
J gene: TRBJ1-1; CDR3 length: 14; V gene: TRBV4-3; D gene: -; clone size: -; CDR3 protein: CASSPKGGLPEAFF; CDR3 DNA: TGCGCCAGCAGCCCCAAAGGAGGGCTCCCTGAAGCTTTCTTT
J gene: TRBJ1-6; CDR3 length: 15; V gene: TRBV7-8; D gene: -; clone size: -; CDR3 protein: CASSLTKRGDSPLHF; CDR3 DNA: TGTGCCAGCAGCCTAACTAAAAGGGGTGATTCACCCCTCCACTTT
J gene: TRBJ1-4; CDR3 length: 12; V gene: TRBV6-1; D gene: -; clone size: -; CDR3 protein: CASRRGGEKLFF; CDR3 DNA: TGTGCCAGCAGGAGGGGGGGTGAAAAACTGTTTTTT
J gene: TRBJ1-4; CDR3 length: 14; V gene: TRBV7-8; D gene: TRBD1; clone size: -; CDR3 protein: CASSQDRGGEKLFF; CDR3 DNA: TGTGCCAGCAGCCAGGACAGGGGCGGGGAAAAACTGTTTTTT
J gene: TRBJ1-2; CDR3 length: 15; V gene: TRBV6-6; D gene: TRBD1; clone size: once; CDR3 protein: CASSRAGQGAGGYTF; CDR3 DNA: TGTGCCAGCAGTAGGGCGGGGCAGGGGGCCGGAGGCTACACCTTC
J gene: TRBJ2-3; CDR3 length: 17; V gene: TRBV7-2; D gene: TRBD2; clone size: -; CDR3 protein: CASSLAPSGVPESTQYF; CDR3 DNA: TGTGCCAGCAGCTTAGCGCCGAGCGGGGTCCCAGAAAGTACGCAGTATTTT
J gene: TRBJ2-7; CDR3 length: 13; V gene: TRBV3-1/TRBV3-2; D gene: -; clone size: -; CDR3 protein: CASSLGQQYEQYF; CDR3 DNA: TGTGCCAGCAGTCTTGGACAGCAGTACGAGCAGTACTTC
J gene: TRBJ1-5; CDR3 length: 15; V gene: TRBV4-1; D gene: TRBD1; clone size: few; CDR3 protein: CASSQERTGNQPQHF; CDR3 DNA: TGCGCCAGCAGCCAAGAGAGGACAGGGAATCAGCCCCAGCATTTT
J gene: TRBJ1-2; CDR3 length: 13; V gene: TRBV28; D gene: -; clone size: -; CDR3 protein: CASSLGQVKGYTF; CDR3 DNA: TGTGCCAGCAGTTTAGGACAAGTAAAAGGCTACACCTTC
J gene: TRBJ2-5; CDR3 length: 16; V gene: TRBV7-3; D gene: TRBD1; clone size: -; CDR3 protein: CASSLTPAGGTETQYF; CDR3 DNA: TGTGCCAGCAGCTTAACCCCGGCAGGGGGCACGGAGACCCAGTACTTC
J gene: TRBJ1-3; CDR3 length: 16; V gene: TRBV19; D gene: -; clone size: -; CDR3 protein: CASSTLAPAGGNTIYF; CDR3 DNA: TGTGCCAGTAGTACCCTCGCCCCCGCAGGAGGAAACACCATATATTTT
J gene: TRBJ2-5; CDR3 length: 17; V gene: TRBV24-1; D gene: TRBD2; clone size: -; CDR3 protein: CATSDKLGGGARETQYF; CDR3 DNA: TGTGCCACCAGTGATAAGTTAGGCGGGGGGGCGCGAGAGACCCAGTACTTC
J gene: TRBJ2-4; CDR3 length: 15; V gene: TRBV11-1; D gene: -; clone size: -; CDR3 protein: CASSPRMGAQNIQYF; CDR3 DNA: TGTGCCAGCAGCCCTCGGATGGGGGCACAAAACATTCAGTACTTC
J gene: TRBJ2-5; CDR3 length: 13; V gene: TRBV10-3; D gene: -; clone size: -; CDR3 protein: CAISPQEEETQYF; CDR3 DNA: TGTGCCATCAGCCCCCAGGAGGAAGAGACCCAGTACTTC
J gene: TRBJ1-6; CDR3 length: 13; V gene: TRBV19; D gene: TRBD1; clone size: few; CDR3 protein: CASSQGQVGPLHF; CDR3 DNA: TGTGCCAGTAGTCAGGGACAGGTTGGACCCCTCCACTTT
J gene: TRBJ1-5; CDR3 length: 16; V gene: TRBV2; D gene: -; clone size: -; CDR3 protein: CASSEVTGQFNQPQHF; CDR3 DNA: TGTGCCAGCAGTGAAGTGACTGGACAGTTCAATCAGCCCCAGCATTTT
J gene: TRBJ1-2; CDR3 length: 14; V gene: TRBV27; D gene: -; clone size: -; CDR3 protein: CASSYLDRSYGYTF; CDR3 DNA: TGTGCCAGCAGCTACCTGGACAGATCCTATGGCTACACCTTC
J gene: TRBJ1-1; CDR3 length: 14; V gene: TRBV4-3; D gene: -; clone size: once; CDR3 protein: CASSQDHRGPEAFF; CDR3 DNA: TGCGCCAGCAGCCAAGATCACAGAGGGCCTGAAGCTTTCTTT